This T cell receptor beta chain was identified in a study of blood T cell repertoires in COVID-19. At the level of the study: There were acute and convalescent COVID-19 samples, and they came from the United States, Italy and Spain. Nucleic acid was either cDNA or gDNA, and it came from T cells, B-cell-depleted T cells, or PBMCs.

Authors' methods: Nucleated cell number was recorded as an estimate derived from reference gene primer amplification. This table comes from immunoSEQ multiplex PCR, and its TCRdb copy is limited to in-frame clones, with some not included. The V and J calls and clone size were taken over from that table, and D and trimming were inferred from the DNA. Of about 100,000 clones listed, around 73% are singletons. CDR1 and CDR2 (germline): SGHTA, FQGTGA. The CDR3 is made up of 14 amino acids. V shed 5 bases and J 3 bases; nucleotides not matched to a gene: 5. The chain has TRBV7-3 and TRBJ1-2; 8 bases align to TRBD1. The sample was peripheral blood. The receptor was derived from a man in his 60s with active or convalescent COVID-19. The CDR3 spells CASSPDRGDYGYTF. The CDR3 DNA follows: TGTGCCAGCAGCCCCGACAGGGGCGACTATGGCTACACCTTC.